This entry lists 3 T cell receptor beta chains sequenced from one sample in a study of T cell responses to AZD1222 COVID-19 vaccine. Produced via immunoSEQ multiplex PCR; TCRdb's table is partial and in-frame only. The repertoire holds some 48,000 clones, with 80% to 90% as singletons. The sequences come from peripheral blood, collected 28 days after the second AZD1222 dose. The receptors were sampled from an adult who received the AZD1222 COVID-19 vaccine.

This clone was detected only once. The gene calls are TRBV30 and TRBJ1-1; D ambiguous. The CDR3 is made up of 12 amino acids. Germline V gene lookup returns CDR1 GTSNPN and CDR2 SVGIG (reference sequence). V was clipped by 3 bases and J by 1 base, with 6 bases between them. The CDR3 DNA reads TGTGCCTGGAGGTCCGCGAACACTGAAGCTTTCTTT. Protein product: CAWRSANTEAFF.

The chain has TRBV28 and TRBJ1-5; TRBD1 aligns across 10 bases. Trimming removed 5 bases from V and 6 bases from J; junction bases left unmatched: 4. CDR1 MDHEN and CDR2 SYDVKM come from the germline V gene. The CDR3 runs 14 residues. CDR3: CASSTGTGVQPQHF. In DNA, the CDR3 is TGTGCCAGCAGTACCGGGACAGGGGTTCAGCCCCAGCATTTT.

As DNA, the CDR3 is TGTGCCACCAGTGACACGGACAGAAGCGAGCAGTACTTC. This gives the protein CATSDTDRSEQYF. The chain recombines TRBV24-1 with TRBJ2-7; D possibly corresponds to TRBD1 (6 bases). The germline V gene has CDR1 KGHDR and CDR2 SFDVKD. The CDR3 totals 13 residues. V was clipped by 4 bases and J by 6 bases, with 12 bases between them.